The clone carrying this T cell receptor beta chain was seen just once. Its antigen is currently unknown. This sample is part of a study of T cell responses to AZD1222 COVID-19 vaccine. Study-wide points: Breadth and depth of Spike-specific TCRs rose after two AZD1222 doses.

V gave up 5 bases and J gave up 0 bases, with 14 bases separating them. This CDR3 region has 15 residues. Per the germline V gene, CDR1 is SGHTA and CDR2 is FQGTGA. Sequencing used immunoSEQ multiplex PCR; TCRdb keeps in-frame clones, though not all of them. The sample holds 15,000 to 20,000 clones; about nine tenths are singletons and the top ten take about 8.7%. This TCR was recovered from an adult who received the AZD1222 COVID-19 vaccine. Material: peripheral blood, obtained 28 days after the second AZD1222 dose. The chain joins TRBV7-3 to TRBJ2-7, with D perhaps TRBD1 (6 bases). Written as DNA, the CDR3 is TGTGCCAGCAGCCAGGGGACGTGGAGCTCCTACGAGCAGTACTTC. As protein: CASSQGTWSSYEQYF.